The 30 T cell receptor beta chains below come from one sample, sequenced in a study of regulatory T cells in long-lasting Graves disease. With iRepertoire HTBI primers and Arm-PCR of CDR3 regions, TCR beta libraries were built. One entry per CDR3 protein results from TCRdb running MiXCR on the multiplex PCR reads. Among approximately 440,000 distinct CDR3 sequences, around 24% were seen once, and the ten largest hold approximately 26%. Time point noted: persistent/refractory GD, antithyroid drugs over 5 years with positive TRAb. From PBMCs, RNA was extracted and then used to make the TCR library. The specimen comprised peripheral blood mononuclear cells (PBMCs), sampled when the disease was refractory, from a patient treated with antithyroid drugs. Receptors were obtained from a female donor with Graves disease.

This clonotype was picked up a small number of times. Written as DNA, the CDR3 is TGTGCCAGCAGTTCCGTCGCGGGAACGGGCACCGGGGAGCTGTTTTTT. It yields the protein CASSSVAGTGTGELFF. The rearrangement uses TRBV27 and TRBJ2-2; D might be TRBD2 (6 bases). Germline loops: CDR1 MNHEY, CDR2 SMNVEV (reference sequence). This CDR3 is built from 16 residues. Trimming shortened V by 4 bases and J by 4 bases, and 16 bases separated the two germline ends.

This clonotype has a count of ten or more. The J gene is TRBJ2-1, the V gene TRBV2, with TRBD2 identical over 10 bases. The CDR3 spans 14 residues. Germline CDR1 and CDR2: SNHLY and FYNNEI. The junction had 4 bases not matched to a gene; V was cut back by 6 bases and J by 5 bases. The CDR3: CASSRLAGDNEQFF. For the CDR3, the DNA is TGTGCCAGCAGCCGTCTAGCGGGAGACAATGAGCAGTTCTTC.

This clonotype was counted a few times. V usage is TRBV11-2 and J usage is TRBJ2-2; D gene ambiguous. Trimming stripped 6 bases from V and 3 bases from J, with 23 bases between. The CDR3 totals 18 residues. Germline CDR1 reads SGHAT; CDR2 reads FQNNGV. CDR3 in amino acids: CASSSRETPALYTGELFF. Written as DNA, the CDR3 is TGTGCCAGCAGTTCAAGAGAAACCCCCGCCCTCTACACCGGGGAGCTGTTTTTT.

This clonotype was detected ten times or more. CDR3 DNA sequence: TGTGCCAGCACCGTGGAGGAATTAGCCAAAAACATTCAGTACTTC. Its translation: CASTVEELAKNIQYF. This chain connects TRBV2 to TRBJ2-4; possibly TRBD2 for D (5 bases). This CDR3 has 15 residues. V dropped 7 bases and J dropped 0 bases, with 13 bases sitting between them. Per germline, CDR1 SNHLY and CDR2 FYNNEI.

This clonotype was counted many times. This sequence joins TRBV20-1 and TRBJ1-2; 7 bases agree with TRBD1. This CDR3 is 10 amino acids long. In germline, CDR1 is DFQATT, CDR2 SNEGSKA (reference sequence). The V segment lost 6 bases and the J segment 6 bases; nucleotides outside the gene matches: 1. The CDR3 reads CSAGQDGYTF. In nucleotides, the CDR3 is TGCAGTGCCGGACAGGATGGCTACACCTTC.

The sample holds many counts of this clonotype. The chain couples TRBV20-1 to TRBJ1-2; D may be TRBD1 (6 bases). The CDR3 contains 12 residues. Germline lookup yields CDR1 DFQATT and CDR2 SNEGSKA (reference sequence). V lost 7 bases and J lost 10, with 19 bases in between. This CDR3 reads CSGKITGNDYTF. The CDR3 DNA follows: TGCAGTGGGAAGATAACAGGGAACGACTACACCTTC.

This clonotype has at least ten counts. The chain couples TRBV15 to TRBJ1-4, with D perhaps matching TRBD1 (6 bases). CDR3 length: 16 residues. The germline gives CDR1 LNHNV, CDR2 YYDKDF (reference sequence). V lost 0 bases, J lost 5 bases, and 13 bases lay in between. CDR3 nucleotide sequence: TGTGCCACCAGCAGAGATAGAGGACAGCCCAATGAAAAACTGTTTTTT. Translating it yields CATSRDRGQPNEKLFF.

Many counts were recorded for this clonotype. The chain's CDR3 is CASSRRTGARYYEQYF. The CDR3 DNA is TGTGCCAGCAGCCGAAGAACAGGGGCCCGGTACTACGAGCAGTACTTC. V usage is TRBV7-2 and J usage is TRBJ2-7; TRBD1 matches 7 bases. From germline, CDR1 is SGHTA and CDR2 FQGNSA. The CDR3 runs 16 residues. Unmatched junction bases numbered 13, after V lost 5 bases and J lost 3 bases.

The J gene is TRBJ2-7, the V gene TRBV19, with 11 bases lining up with TRBD2. Germline CDR1 and CDR2: LNHDA and SQIVND (reference sequence). There are 16 residues in the CDR3. Trimming at V came to 6 bases and at J to 0 bases, leaving 7 bases not matched to a gene. The CDR3 protein is CASSSLGTSGSYEQYF. CDR3 in DNA: TGTGCCAGTAGCTCCTTGGGGACTAGCGGCTCCTACGAGCAGTACTTC.

This clonotype was recorded many times. The rearrangement uses TRBV3-1 and TRBJ2-5; TRBD1 aligns across 8 bases. Unmatched junction bases numbered 13, after V lost 5 bases and J lost 5 bases. Germline V gene data show CDR1 as LGHDT and CDR2 as YNNKEL (reference sequence). The CDR3 runs to 16 residues. The CDR3 DNA follows: TGTGCCAGCAGCTTAAAGCTCCCAGGGGGCCTTGAGACCCAGTACTTC. This encodes CASSLKLPGGLETQYF.

The chain joins TRBV29-1 to TRBJ1-4; the match to TRBD1 covers 8 bases. CDR3 length equals 13 residues. Germline lookup yields CDR1 SQVTM and CDR2 ANQGSEA. CDR3 residues: CIFQGAVKEKLFF. The CDR3 region has the DNA TGCATCTTCCAGGGGGCAGTGAAGGAAAAACTGTTTTTT.

This sequence joins TRBV10-3 and TRBJ1-1; maybe TRBD1 (5 bases). Trimming cost V 10 bases and J 0 bases, with 18 bases left between them. CDR1 is ENHRY, CDR2 SYGVKD, per germline. The CDR3 spans 15 residues. The CDR3: CATLSGVGVNTEAFF. The CDR3 coding sequence is TGTGCCACCTTATCGGGGGTCGGGGTGAACACTGAAGCTTTCTTT.

This clonotype was detected ten times or more. The chain links TRBV7-8 to TRBJ2-7; 14 bases are shared with TRBD2. The CDR3 spans 15 residues. The V and J ends lost 5 bases and 6 bases, in that order; junction bases with no gene match: 6. CDR1 SGHVS and CDR2 FQNEAQ come from the germline V gene. DNA for the CDR3: TGTGCCAGCAGCCCAACGGGACTAGCGGGAGTCGAGCAGTACTTC. As protein: CASSPTGLAGVEQYF.

This chain connects TRBV29-1 to TRBJ1-2; possible D gene TRBD1, 6 bases. V lost 7 bases to trimming and J lost 7 bases, with 25 bases between them. The CDR3 loop spans 15 amino acids. CDR1 and CDR2 (germline): SQVTM, ANQGSEA. The CDR3 reads CSAWGQGLVAGGYTF. CDR3 nucleotide sequence: TGCAGCGCTTGGGGGCAGGGTCTCGTCGCCGGTGGCTACACCTTC.

This sequence joins TRBV29-1 and TRBJ1-1; unclear D gene. This CDR3 is built from 14 residues. Germline V CDR1 and CDR2: SQVTM, ANQGSEA. V was pared by 7 bases and J by 1 base, with 16 bases between. The CDR3 protein is CSGGGRFGNTEAFF. Written as DNA, the CDR3 is TGCAGCGGCGGAGGCAGGTTCGGGAACACTGAAGCTTTCTTT.

The chain links TRBV20-1 to TRBJ1-5, with TRBD1 identical over 8 bases. Germline V gene lookup returns CDR1 DFQATT and CDR2 SNEGSKA (reference sequence). Trimming took 6 bases from V and 4 from J; bases not matched to a gene: 8. CDR3 length: 14 amino acids. This CDR3 is CSARKRQGNQPQHF. Written as DNA, the CDR3 is TGCAGTGCCCGAAAAAGACAGGGGAATCAGCCCCAGCATTTT.

Ten or more counts support this clonotype. The genes are TRBV20-1 and TRBJ2-7; weak D call: TRBD2 (5 bases). CDR1 is DFQATT, CDR2 SNEGSKA, per germline (reference sequence). The V end lost 1 base, the J end lost 3 bases, and 10 bases lay between the germline ends. The CDR3 length is 13 residues. The CDR3: CSARASNSYEQYF. The CDR3, as DNA: TGCAGTGCTAGAGCTAGCAATAGCTACGAGCAGTACTTC.

J is TRBJ2-1 and V is TRBV28; 12 nucleotides line up with TRBD2. V was pared by 5 bases and J by 5 bases, with 4 bases of the junction left unmatched. The CDR3 is 15 amino acids. The V gene's germline CDR1 is MDHEN and CDR2 SYDVKM. The CDR3 coding sequence is TGTGCCAGCAGTATGCGACTAGCGGGAGACAATGAGCAGTTCTTC. It specifies CASSMRLAGDNEQFF.

This clonotype has a count of ten or more. The V call is TRBV7-2, the J call TRBJ2-7; TRBD2 agrees at 11 bases. J lost 4 bases, V lost 5 bases, and 10 bases had no gene match. The CDR3 has 16 amino acids. Germline V gene data show CDR1 as SGHTA and CDR2 as FQGNSA. The CDR3 here is CASSVPPGLADYEQYF. In DNA form, the CDR3 reads TGTGCCAGCAGCGTACCTCCGGGACTAGCGGATTACGAGCAGTACTTC.

The gene calls are TRBV19 and TRBJ1-1; 8 bases line up with TRBD1. There are 13 residues in the CDR3. Per germline, CDR1 LNHDA and CDR2 SQIVND (reference sequence). V dropped 9 bases and J dropped 1; count of bases not matched to a gene: 4. The CDR3 loop is CASTGQGNTEAFF. In nucleotides, the CDR3 is TGTGCCAGCACAGGACAGGGGAACACTGAAGCTTTCTTT.

This clonotype was seen more than once but under ten times. V usage is TRBV25-1 and J usage is TRBJ2-5; D is perhaps TRBD1 (6 bases). V gave up 6 bases and J gave up 0 bases, with 20 bases separating them. The CDR3 is 17 residues long. Looked up from germline, CDR1 is MGHDK and CDR2 is SYGVNS. The CDR3 spells CASSVKLGQGYQETQYF. The DNA for the CDR3 is TGTGCCAGCAGCGTCAAACTCGGCCAGGGGTACCAAGAGACCCAGTACTTC. The variable domain in full, with the rest retrieved from reference TRBV25-1 and TRBJ2-5, is EADIYQTPRYLVIGTGKKITLECSQTMGHDKMYWYQQDPGMELHLIHYSYGVNSTEKGDLSSESTVSRIRTEHFPLTLESARPSHTSQYLCASSVKLGQGYQETQYFGPGTRLLVL.

CDR3 coding DNA: TGTGCCAGCAGCTTATCCGGTCCAGCGGGAGCCTACGAGCAGTACTTC. Its protein product is CASSLSGPAGAYEQYF. This chain connects TRBV13 to TRBJ2-7; 8 positions agree with TRBD2. The CDR3 runs 16 residues. Per the germline V gene, CDR1 is PRHDT and CDR2 is FYEKMQ (reference sequence). V trimming: 2 bases; J trimming: 2 bases; junction bases outside the gene matches: 8.

Regarding this clonotype: A much larger clonotype is one base distant, so this may be a read error. The chain has TRBV27 and TRBJ1-2; tentatively, D is TRBD1 (5 bases). This CDR3 spans 13 amino acids. In germline, CDR1 is MNHEY, CDR2 SMNVEV (reference sequence). The CDR3 here is CACSSVGDYGYTF. The CDR3 DNA reads as TGTGCCTGCAGCTCCGTGGGGGACTATGGCTACACCTTC.

The gene calls are TRBV19 and TRBJ1-1; D gene uncertain. The V end lost 3 bases, the J end lost 3 bases, and 8 bases lay between the germline ends. Looked up from germline, CDR1 is LNHDA and CDR2 is SQIVND (reference sequence). The CDR3 contains 13 residues. DNA for the CDR3: TGTGCCAGTAGTATGGTGGGTGACACTGAAGCTTTCTTT. Translated, it gives CASSMVGDTEAFF.

This clonotype was seen more than once but under ten times. The rearrangement joins TRBV12-3 or TRBV12-4 to TRBJ1-1; no definite D call. Trimming removed 6 bases from V and 0 bases from J, with 17 bases in between. This CDR3 comprises 16 residues. The CDR3 here is CASRITLSKLNTEAFF. The CDR3 DNA sequence: TGTGCCAGCAGGATAACTCTATCCAAGCTGAACACTGAAGCTTTCTTT.

V usage is TRBV24-1 and J usage is TRBJ1-1; TRBD1 agrees at 7 bases. V trimming: 2 bases; J trimming: 1 base; junction bases outside the gene matches: 6. CDR3 length: 16 residues. Germline values: CDR1 KGHDR, CDR2 SFDVKD. CDR3 loop: CATSDSGGGKNTEAFF. The CDR3, as DNA: TGTGCCACCAGTGATTCAGGGGGAGGGAAGAACACTGAAGCTTTCTTT.

This sequence joins TRBV12-3 or TRBV12-4 and TRBJ2-3, with TRBD2 matching 9 bases. The CDR3 extends over 18 amino acids. V lost 7 bases to trimming and J lost 4 bases; unmatched junction nucleotides: 18. CDR3 DNA: TGTGCCAGCAATGGCGGATGGGAAAGCGGGGGGTTCCCAGATACGCAGTATTTT. Translating it yields CASNGGWESGGFPDTQYF.

The CDR3 here is CASSIGGGGYTF. The CDR3 DNA is TGTGCCAGTAGTATCGGCGGAGGCGGCTACACCTTC. The chain employs TRBV19 and TRBJ1-2; D unclear. V was cut by 3 bases and J by 8 bases, with 10 bases left in between. This CDR3 spans 12 amino acids. Germline V gene sequence: CDR1 LNHDA, CDR2 SQIVND (reference sequence).

Many counts were recorded for this clonotype. This rearrangement joins TRBV6-5 to TRBJ1-1; D is ambiguous. Germline assignment: CDR1 MNHEY and CDR2 SVGAGI. Trimming removed 4 bases from V and 2 bases from J, with 14 bases in between. The CDR3 has 15 amino acids. As DNA, the CDR3 is TGTGCCAGCAGTTCTGCGTCAGGAATAAACACTGAAGCTTTCTTT. It codes for CASSSASGINTEAFF.

This clonotype was detected many times. The CDR3 loop reads CASSPINSLNTEAFF. CDR3 in DNA: TGTGCCAGCAGTCCTATAAATAGTCTGAACACTGAAGCTTTCTTT. V is TRBV12-3 or TRBV12-4 and J is TRBJ1-1; D uncertain. Deletions cut 5 bases from V and 0 bases from J, with 13 bases between. The CDR3 is 15 amino acids.